These 17 T cell receptor beta chains came from one sample sequenced in a study of cytomegalovirus exposure and HLA in healthy donors. In the PCR, 60 Vbeta and 13 Jbeta primers were used. TCRdb's copy holds only in-frame clones and misses some; the assay was immunoSEQ multiplex PCR. The data contain around 100,000 clones, around 81% of them singletons. The sample comprised PBMCs. These receptors originate from a female donor in good health and CMV-seropositive.

This clone was recorded a few times. The rearrangement links TRBV19 to TRBJ1-3, with TRBD1 matching over 7 bases. Looked up from germline, CDR1 is LNHDA and CDR2 is SQIVND (reference sequence). This CDR3 spans 14 amino acids. J gave up 4 bases and V 8 bases, and 8 bases lay outside the gene matches. The CDR3 loop is CASGETGFGNTIYF. In DNA form, the CDR3 reads TGTGCCAGTGGAGAGACAGGGTTCGGAAACACCATATATTTT.

The rearrangement uses TRBV5-1 and TRBJ1-2; TRBD1 aligns across 12 bases. CDR1 is SGHRS and CDR2 is YFSETQ in the germline V gene. CDR3 length equals 21 residues. J gave up 6 bases and V 0 bases, and 21 bases lay outside the gene matches. CDR3 in DNA: TGCGCCAGCAGCTTGGAAGGTCTTCGAGGGACAGGGGGCTGGGAAGGCCATGGCTACACCTTC. This sequence encodes CASSLEGLRGTGGWEGHGYTF.

On this clone: The junction does not match germline at one end; this may be a read error. This chain joins TRBV6-1 and TRBJ2-5; TRBD2 is a possible D gene (7 bases). The CDR3 loop spans 12 amino acids. Germline assignment: CDR1 MNHNS and CDR2 SASEGT. CDR3 amino acids: CASSRSEGGTHF. The CDR3 DNA follows: TGTGCCAGCAGTCGATCGGAGGGGGGGACACACTTC.

This chain uses TRBV29-1 with TRBJ1-1; maybe TRBD1 (6 bases). CDR3 length: 14 residues. V was pared by 6 bases and J by 1 base, with 15 bases between. CDR1 is SQVTM and CDR2 is ANQGSEA in the germline V gene. The CDR3 spells CSVQRGGWNTEAFF. The CDR3 nucleotides are TGCAGCGTCCAAAGGGGGGGGTGGAACACTGAAGCTTTCTTT.

The rearrangement joins TRBV10-2 to TRBJ2-5; no clear D gene. The end of the DNA aligns better with TRBJ2-7, so the J call may be wrong. The CDR3 runs 11 residues. The germline V gene has CDR1 WSHSY and CDR2 SAAADI. This CDR3 is CASSGPYEQYF. CDR3 bases: TGCGCCAGCAGTGGCCCCTACGAGCAGTACTTC.

The V and J genes are TRBV5-6 and TRBJ2-3, with 8 bases lining up with TRBD2. The CDR3 contains 14 residues. After removal of 2 bases from V and 8 bases from J, the junction contained 7 bases not matched to a gene. Per the germline V gene, CDR1 is SGHDT and CDR2 is YYEEEE. CDR3 nucleotides: TGTGCCAGCAGCTTTGCGGGAGGAGCGGTTACGCAGTATTTT. Encoded protein: CASSFAGGAVTQYF.

This clone is a singleton in its sample. This rearrangement joins TRBV29-1 to TRBJ2-6; D is perhaps TRBD2 (5 bases). Germline lookup yields CDR1 SQVTM and CDR2 ANQGSEA. This CDR3 has 15 amino acids. The germline V and J ends were trimmed by 4 bases and 1 base, with 11 bases remaining between them. CDR3 in amino acids: CSVGTQKSGANVLTF. As DNA, the CDR3 is TGCAGCGTTGGGACTCAAAAATCTGGGGCCAACGTCCTGACTTTC.

This chain joins TRBV9 and TRBJ2-1; TRBD2 is a possible D gene (6 bases). The CDR3 loop spans 16 amino acids. Trimming left V 0 bases short and J 7 bases short, with 17 bases between. Germline loops: CDR1 SGDLS, CDR2 YYNGEE. CDR3 DNA: TGTGCCAGCAGCGTAGCATCCCAGCCGGCGGGAAATGAGCAGTTCTTC. It is translated as CASSVASQPAGNEQFF. The entire variable domain, with the rest obtained from reference TRBV9 and TRBJ2-1, is as follows: DSGVTQTPKHLITATGQRVTLRCSPRSGDLSVYWYQQSLDQGLQFLIQYYNGEERAKGNILERFSAQQFPDLHSELNLSSLELGDSALYFCASSVASQPAGNEQFFGPGTRLTVL.

V and J are TRBV10-3 and TRBJ2-5; 9 bases agree with TRBD1. TRBJ2-7 matches the DNA end more closely, so the J call is doubtful. The CDR3 covers 16 residues. Germline lookup yields CDR1 ENHRY and CDR2 SYGVKD. DNA for the CDR3: TGTGCCATCAGTGAGTCTGGGGGGACAGGGACTTACGAGCAGTACTTC. Amino acid sequence: CAISESGGTGTYEQYF.

The V gene is TRBV6-1, the J gene TRBJ2-7, with no clear D. The V gene's germline CDR1 is MNHNS and CDR2 SASEGT. The CDR3 runs 12 residues. V shed 7 bases and J shed 0 bases, with 7 bases lying between them. CDR3 DNA: TGTGCCAGCACCGTGAGCTCCTACGAGCAGTACTTC. This translates into CASTVSSYEQYF.

This clone was found a few times. J is TRBJ2-5 and V is TRBV10-2, with D possibly matching TRBD1 (6 bases). The CDR3 loop spans 13 amino acids. Germline V gives CDR1 WSHSY, CDR2 SAAADI. Trimming left V 6 bases short and J 9 bases short, with 17 bases between. Here the CDR3 reads CASSPTGRGAQYF. CDR3 DNA: TGCGCCAGCAGCCCGACAGGCCGAGGGGCCCAGTACTTC.

This chain links TRBV5-1 with TRBJ1-2; 9 positions agree with TRBD1. V lost 4 bases, J lost 5 bases, and 6 bases stayed unmatched. The length of the CDR3 is 14 residues. CDR1 SGHRS and CDR2 YFSETQ come from the germline V gene. The CDR3: CASSPTGGRYGYTF. The CDR3 coding sequence is TGCGCCAGCAGCCCTACAGGGGGCAGGTATGGCTACACCTTC.

The chain uses TRBV5-1 and TRBJ2-7; 10 bases are shared with TRBD2. This CDR3 contains 15 residues. In germline, CDR1 is SGHRS, CDR2 YFSETQ. V was pared by 5 bases and J by 6 bases, with 11 bases of the junction left unmatched. The CDR3 spells CASRSGASGRPEQYF. Written as DNA, the CDR3 is TGCGCCAGCAGGAGTGGGGCTAGCGGGAGACCCGAGCAGTACTTC.

V usage is TRBV10-3 and J usage is TRBJ2-1; 11 bases map to TRBD1. V trimming: 10 bases; J trimming: 2 bases; junction bases outside the gene matches: 16. CDR1 and CDR2 (germline): ENHRY, SYGVKD. This CDR3 contains 18 residues. The CDR3 loop is CATRPGQGGLATYNEQFF. The DNA of the CDR3 is TGTGCCACCCGACCGGGACAGGGGGGTTTGGCGACCTACAATGAGCAGTTCTTC.

As regards this clone: Likely a read error: the CDR3 ends without its conserved phenylalanine or tryptophan. The CDR3 protein is CASSQGRSYEQYL. The CDR3 DNA reads as TGTGCCAGTAGTCAGGGCAGGTCCTACGAGCAGTACCTC. The chain employs TRBV19 and TRBJ2-7; the D gene is possibly TRBD1 (5 bases). Trimming left V 5 bases short and J 1 base short, with 9 bases between. This CDR3 is built from 13 residues. CDR1 and CDR2 from the germline V gene are LNHDA and SQIVND (reference sequence).

The chain is built from TRBV7-9 and TRBJ2-1; D is perhaps TRBD1 (5 bases). V was pared by 2 bases and J by 0 bases, with 8 bases between. The CDR3 runs 15 residues. CDR1 and CDR2 from the germline V gene are SEHNR and FQNEAQ (reference sequence). As DNA, the CDR3 is TGTGCCAGCAGCTTAATGGGGCGCTCCTACAATGAGCAGTTCTTC. It codes for CASSLMGRSYNEQFF.

The chain links TRBV10-2 to TRBJ2-2; a possible D gene is TRBD2 (5 bases). Between the trimmed V and J ends, which lost 0 bases and 2 bases, there was a span of 10 bases. Germline loops: CDR1 WSHSY, CDR2 SAAADI. CDR3 length equals 16 residues. The CDR3 DNA is TGCGCCAGCAGTGAGTCGATGACGGGAAACACCGGGGAGCTGTTTTTT. This translates into CASSESMTGNTGELFF.